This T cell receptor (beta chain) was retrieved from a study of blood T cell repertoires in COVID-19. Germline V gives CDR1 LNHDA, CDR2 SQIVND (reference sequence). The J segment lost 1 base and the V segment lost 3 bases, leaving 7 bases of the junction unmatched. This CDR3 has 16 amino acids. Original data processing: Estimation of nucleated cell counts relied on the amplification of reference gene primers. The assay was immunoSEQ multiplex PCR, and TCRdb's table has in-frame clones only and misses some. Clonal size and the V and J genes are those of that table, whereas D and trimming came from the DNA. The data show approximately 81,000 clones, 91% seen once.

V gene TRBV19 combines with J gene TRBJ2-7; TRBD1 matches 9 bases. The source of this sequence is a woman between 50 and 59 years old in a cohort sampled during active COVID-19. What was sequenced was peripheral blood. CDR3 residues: CASSMAVGQGSYEQYF. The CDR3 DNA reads TGTGCCAGTAGTATGGCTGTGGGACAGGGATCCTACGAGCAGTACTTC.